The TCR beta chain under discussion was sequenced for a study of blood T cell repertoires in COVID-19. Whole-study context: The United States, Italy and Spain were the sources of the acute and convalescent COVID-19 samples. T cells, B-cell-depleted T cells, or PBMCs provided the cDNA or gDNA that served as material.

Only a few counts were recorded for this clone. Original processing methods: Amplified reference gene primers provided the basis for estimating nucleated cell counts. The method was immunoSEQ multiplex PCR; TCRdb's version includes in-frame clones alone and lacks a portion of them. V and J calls and clone size are those listed in that table; D and trimming were worked out from the DNA. The sample holds 250,000 to 300,000 clones; about 76% are singletons and the top ten take around 2.9%. Sequencing input: peripheral blood. The source is a woman aged 60-75 years with active or convalescent COVID-19.

The CDR3 sequence is CATSRDKVRGGTTGANVLTF. DNA of the CDR3: TGTGCCACCAGCAGAGATAAGGTGAGGGGAGGAACCACTGGGGCCAACGTCCTGACTTTC. The rearrangement links TRBV15 to TRBJ2-6, with D maybe TRBD2 (6 bases). V gave up 0 bases and J gave up 2 bases, with 20 bases separating them. Germline V gene lookup returns CDR1 LNHNV and CDR2 YYDKDF (reference sequence). There are 20 residues in the CDR3.